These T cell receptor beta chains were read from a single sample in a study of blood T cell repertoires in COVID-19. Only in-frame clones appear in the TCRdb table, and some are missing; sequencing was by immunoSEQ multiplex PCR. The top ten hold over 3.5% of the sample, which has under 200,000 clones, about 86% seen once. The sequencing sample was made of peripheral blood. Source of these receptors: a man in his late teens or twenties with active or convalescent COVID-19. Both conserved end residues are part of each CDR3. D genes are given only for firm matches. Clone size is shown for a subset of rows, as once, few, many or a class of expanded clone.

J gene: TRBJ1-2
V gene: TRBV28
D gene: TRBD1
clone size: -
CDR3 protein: CASSALSRGQGGYTF
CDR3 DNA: TGTGCCAGCAGTGCCCTTTCGAGGGGGCAGGGGGGCTACACCTTC

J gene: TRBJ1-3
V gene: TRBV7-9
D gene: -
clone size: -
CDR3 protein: CASSLNWGGGNTIYF
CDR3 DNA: TGTGCCAGCAGCTTAAACTGGGGGGGTGGAAACACCATATATTTT

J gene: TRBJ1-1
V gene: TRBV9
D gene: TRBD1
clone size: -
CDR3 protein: CASSVAYGTVSMNTEAFF
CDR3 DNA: TGTGCCAGCAGCGTAGCCTACGGGACAGTTTCCATGAACACTGAAGCTTTCTTT

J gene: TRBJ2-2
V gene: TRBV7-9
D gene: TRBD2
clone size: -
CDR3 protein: CASRTGLAGVSDGELFF
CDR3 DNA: TGTGCCAGCAGAACCGGACTAGCGGGAGTGTCTGACGGGGAGCTGTTTTTT

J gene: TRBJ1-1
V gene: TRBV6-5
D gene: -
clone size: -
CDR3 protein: CASSPRGNTEAFF
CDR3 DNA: TGTGCCAGCAGTCCGCGGGGGAACACTGAAGCTTTCTTT

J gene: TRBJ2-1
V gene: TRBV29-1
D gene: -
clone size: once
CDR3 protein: CSVSGVYNEQFF
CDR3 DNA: TGCAGCGTCTCCGGGGTCTACAATGAGCAGTTCTTC

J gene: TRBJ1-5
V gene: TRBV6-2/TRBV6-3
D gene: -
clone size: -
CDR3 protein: CASSDGDGVGWPQHF
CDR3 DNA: TGTGCCAGCAGCGACGGTGACGGGGTCGGTTGGCCCCAGCATTTT

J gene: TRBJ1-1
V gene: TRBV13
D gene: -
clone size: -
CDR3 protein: CASSLHLGEGEAFF
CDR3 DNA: TGTGCCAGCAGCTTACACTTAGGGGAGGGTGAAGCTTTCTTT

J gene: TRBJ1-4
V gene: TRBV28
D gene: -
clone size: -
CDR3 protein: CASSPPRGATGDEKLFF
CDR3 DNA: TGTGCCAGCAGTCCCCCGCGGGGGGCCACCGGGGATGAAAAACTGTTTTTT

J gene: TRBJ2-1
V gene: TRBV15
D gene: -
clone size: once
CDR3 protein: CATSGLSYWDEQFF
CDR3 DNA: TGTGCCACCAGCGGGCTGTCGTATTGGGATGAGCAGTTCTTC

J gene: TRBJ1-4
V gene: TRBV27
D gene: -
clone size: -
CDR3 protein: CASSPTAGVGEKLFF
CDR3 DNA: TGTGCCAGCAGTCCCACTGCAGGGGTGGGTGAAAAACTGTTTTTT

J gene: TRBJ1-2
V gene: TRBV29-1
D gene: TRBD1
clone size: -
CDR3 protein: CSVSGTDYGYTF
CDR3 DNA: TGCAGCGTTTCCGGGACAGACTATGGCTACACCTTC

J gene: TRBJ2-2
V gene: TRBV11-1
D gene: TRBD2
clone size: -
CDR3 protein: CASSLMMAGGPRELFF
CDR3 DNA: TGTGCCAGCAGCTTAATGATGGCGGGGGGGCCCAGGGAGCTGTTTTTT

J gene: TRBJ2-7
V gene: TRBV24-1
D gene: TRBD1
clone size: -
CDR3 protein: CATSATGTFYEQYF
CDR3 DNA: TGTGCCACCTCGGCGACAGGGACCTTTTACGAGCAGTACTTC

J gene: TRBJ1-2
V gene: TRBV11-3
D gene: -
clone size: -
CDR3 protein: CASSLDVGSGGYTF
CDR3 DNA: TGTGCCAGCAGCTTAGACGTGGGTTCGGGTGGCTACACCTTC

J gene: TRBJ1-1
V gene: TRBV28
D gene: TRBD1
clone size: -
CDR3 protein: CASQLSRRGSTEAFF
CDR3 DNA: TGTGCCAGCCAGCTATCGCGCAGGGGGTCCACTGAAGCTTTCTTT

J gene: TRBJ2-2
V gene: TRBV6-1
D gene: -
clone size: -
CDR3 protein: CASSEFYSTGELFF
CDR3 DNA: TGTGCCAGCAGTGAATTTTACAGCACCGGGGAGCTGTTTTTT

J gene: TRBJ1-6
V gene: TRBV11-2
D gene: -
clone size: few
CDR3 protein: CASSLWTAPYNSPLHF
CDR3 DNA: TGTGCCAGCAGCTTATGGACAGCCCCCTATAATTCACCCCTCCACTTT

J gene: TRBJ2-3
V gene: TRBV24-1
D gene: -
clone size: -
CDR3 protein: CATSDPRRAPDTQYF
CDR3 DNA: TGTGCCACCAGTGACCCGCGGAGGGCGCCAGATACGCAGTATTTT

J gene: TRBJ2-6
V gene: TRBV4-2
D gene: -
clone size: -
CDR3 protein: CASSQSSGGGANVLTF
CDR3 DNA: TGTGCCAGCAGCCAAAGTTCCGGCGGAGGGGCCAACGTCCTGACTTTC

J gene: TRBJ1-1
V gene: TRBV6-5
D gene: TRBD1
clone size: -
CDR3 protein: CASSYYSQGSIAFF
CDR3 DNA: TGTGCCAGCAGTTACTATTCACAGGGGTCGATAGCTTTCTTT

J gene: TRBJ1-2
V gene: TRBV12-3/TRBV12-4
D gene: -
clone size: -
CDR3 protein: CASRRTGTYTF
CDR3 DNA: TGTGCCAGCAGGAGAACAGGGACCTACACCTTC

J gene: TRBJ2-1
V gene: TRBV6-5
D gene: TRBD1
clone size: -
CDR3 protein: CASSPPGQFNNEQFF
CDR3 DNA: TGTGCCAGCAGTCCCCCGGGACAGTTTAACAATGAGCAGTTCTTC

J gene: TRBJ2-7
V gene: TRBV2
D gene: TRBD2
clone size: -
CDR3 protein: CASSEGGRAHEQYF
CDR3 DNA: TGTGCCAGCAGTGAAGGCGGGAGGGCCCACGAGCAGTACTTC

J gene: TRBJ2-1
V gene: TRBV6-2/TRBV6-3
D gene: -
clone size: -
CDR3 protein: CASSYEAGTYNEQFF
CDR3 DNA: TGTGCCAGCAGTTACGAGGCAGGGACATACAATGAGCAGTTCTTC

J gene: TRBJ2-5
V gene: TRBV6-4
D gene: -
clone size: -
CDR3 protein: CASSDDSQGTQYF
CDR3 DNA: TGTGCCAGCAGTGACGACTCCCAGGGGACCCAGTACTTC

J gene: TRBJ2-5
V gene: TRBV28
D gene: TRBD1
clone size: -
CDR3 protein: CASRDRVTETQYF
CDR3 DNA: TGTGCCAGCCGGGACAGGGTGACAGAGACCCAGTACTTC

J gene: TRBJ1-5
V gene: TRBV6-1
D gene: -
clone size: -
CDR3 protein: CASSENTDYNQPQHF
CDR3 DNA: TGTGCCAGCAGTGAAAATACAGATTACAATCAGCCCCAGCATTTT

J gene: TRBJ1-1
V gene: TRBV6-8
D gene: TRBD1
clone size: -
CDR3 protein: CASSHRTGGDNTEAFF
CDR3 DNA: TGTGCCAGCAGTCACAGGACAGGGGGGGATAACACTGAAGCTTTCTTT

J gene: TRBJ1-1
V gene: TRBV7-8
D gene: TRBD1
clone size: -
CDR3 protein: CASSSTGVGTEAFF
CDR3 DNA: TGTGCCAGCAGCTCCACAGGGGTAGGCACTGAAGCTTTCTTT

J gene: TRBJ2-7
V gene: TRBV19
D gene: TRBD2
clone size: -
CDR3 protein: CASTMGGLAGSYEQYF
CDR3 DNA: TGTGCCAGTACCATGGGGGGGCTAGCGGGATCCTACGAGCAGTACTTC

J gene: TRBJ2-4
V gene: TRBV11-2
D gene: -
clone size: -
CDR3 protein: CASALTKNIQYF
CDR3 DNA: TGTGCCAGCGCGTTGACCAAAAACATTCAGTACTTC

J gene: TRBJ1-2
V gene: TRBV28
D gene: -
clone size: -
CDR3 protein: CASSFISGYTF
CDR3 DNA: TGTGCCAGCAGTTTTATCAGTGGCTACACCTTC

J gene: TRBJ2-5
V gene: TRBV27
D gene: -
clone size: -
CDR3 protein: CASSLASTTLKTQYF
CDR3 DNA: TGTGCCAGCAGTTTAGCTAGCACTACCCTTAAGACCCAGTACTTC

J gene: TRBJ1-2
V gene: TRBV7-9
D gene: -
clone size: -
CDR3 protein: CASSLGEGGYGYTF
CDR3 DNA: TGTGCCAGCAGCTTAGGAGAGGGAGGATATGGCTACACCTTC

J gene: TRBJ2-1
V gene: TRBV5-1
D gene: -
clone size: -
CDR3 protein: CAAGVTYNEQFF
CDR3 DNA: TGCGCCGCAGGGGTTACCTACAATGAGCAGTTCTTC

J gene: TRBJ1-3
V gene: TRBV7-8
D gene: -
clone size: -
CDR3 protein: CASSSRGSLSGNTIYF
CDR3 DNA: TGTGCCAGCAGCTCCCGAGGGTCCCTCTCTGGAAACACCATATATTTT

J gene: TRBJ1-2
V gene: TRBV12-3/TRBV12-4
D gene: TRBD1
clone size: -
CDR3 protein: CASRADRSGYTF
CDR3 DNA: TGTGCCAGCAGAGCGGACAGGTCGGGCTACACCTTC

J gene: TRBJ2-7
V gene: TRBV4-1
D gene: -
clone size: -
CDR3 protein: CASSQAQQGLNYEQYF
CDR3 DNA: TGCGCCAGCAGCCAAGCGCAACAAGGACTGAACTACGAGCAGTACTTC

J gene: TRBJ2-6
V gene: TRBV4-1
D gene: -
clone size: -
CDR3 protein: CASSQDSFSGANVLTF
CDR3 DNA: TGCGCCAGCAGCCAAGACAGTTTCAGTGGGGCCAACGTCCTGACTTTC

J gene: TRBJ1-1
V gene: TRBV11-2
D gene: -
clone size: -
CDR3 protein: CASRRTDQNTEAFF
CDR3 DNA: TGTGCCAGCAGAAGGACAGACCAGAACACTGAAGCTTTCTTT

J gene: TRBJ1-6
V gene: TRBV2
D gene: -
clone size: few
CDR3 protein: CASCRVAGGVGSPLHF
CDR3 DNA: TGTGCCAGCTGTAGAGTGGCAGGAGGTGTAGGTTCACCCCTCCACTTT

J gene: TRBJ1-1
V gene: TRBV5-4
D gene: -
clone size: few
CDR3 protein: CASSFRVEPTEAFF
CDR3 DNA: TGTGCCAGCAGCTTTCGTGTGGAGCCCACTGAAGCTTTCTTT

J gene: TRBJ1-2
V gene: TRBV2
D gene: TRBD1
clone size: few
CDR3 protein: CASSEGGQGIDGYTF
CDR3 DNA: TGTGCCAGCAGTGAAGGGGGACAGGGAATAGATGGCTACACCTTC

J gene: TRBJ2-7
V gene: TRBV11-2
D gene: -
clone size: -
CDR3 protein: CASSRGDEQYF
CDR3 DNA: TGTGCCAGCAGCCGGGGTGACGAGCAGTACTTC

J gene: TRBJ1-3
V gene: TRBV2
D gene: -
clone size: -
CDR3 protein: CASRAVGNTIYF
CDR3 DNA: TGTGCCAGCAGGGCCGTTGGAAACACCATATATTTT

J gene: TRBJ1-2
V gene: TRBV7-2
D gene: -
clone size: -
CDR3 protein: CASSPGHLNYGYTF
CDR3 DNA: TGTGCCAGCAGCCCGGGACACCTTAACTATGGCTACACCTTC

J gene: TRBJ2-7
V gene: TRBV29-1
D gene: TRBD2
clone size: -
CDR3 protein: CSVGGRAYEQYF
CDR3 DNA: TGCAGCGTTGGCGGGAGGGCCTACGAGCAGTACTTC

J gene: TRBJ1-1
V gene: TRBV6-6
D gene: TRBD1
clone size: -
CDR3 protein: CASSYNGQGVNTEAFF
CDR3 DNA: TGTGCCAGCAGTTACAATGGACAGGGGGTGAACACTGAAGCTTTCTTT

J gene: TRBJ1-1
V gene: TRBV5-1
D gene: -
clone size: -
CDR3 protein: CASGASGEGKAFF
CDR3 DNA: TGCGCCAGCGGCGCGTCGGGTGAGGGAAAAGCTTTCTTT

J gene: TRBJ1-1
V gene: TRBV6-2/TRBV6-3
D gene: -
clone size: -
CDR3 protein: CASSVYMNTEAFF
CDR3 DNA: TGTGCCAGCAGCGTGTACATGAACACTGAAGCTTTCTTT

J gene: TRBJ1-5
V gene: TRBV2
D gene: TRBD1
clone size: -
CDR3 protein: CASSARDRGQPQHF
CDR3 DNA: TGTGCCAGCAGTGCGCGGGACAGGGGACAGCCCCAGCATTTT

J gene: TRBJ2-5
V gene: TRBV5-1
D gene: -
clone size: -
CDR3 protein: CASSLAFSGAGGGTQYF
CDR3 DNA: TGCGCCAGCAGCTTGGCCTTTTCTGGGGCCGGGGGAGGGACCCAGTACTTC

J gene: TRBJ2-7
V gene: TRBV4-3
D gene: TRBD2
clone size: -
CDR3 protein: CASSHSGRGAFYEQYF
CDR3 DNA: TGCGCCAGCAGCCACTCCGGGAGGGGCGCGTTTTACGAGCAGTACTTC